The rows below give T cell receptor beta chains drawn from one sample of a study of sequential checkpoint blockade in melanoma. TCRdb keeps only in-frame clones here, not all; method: immunoSEQ multiplex PCR. Here the sample spans 25,000 to 30,000 clones, over 80% being singletons. Specimen: CD8+ T cells sorted from blood (inferred from file names), collected from a patient given nivolumab and ipilimumab in sequence. The receptor set was obtained from a human donor with melanoma. The CDR3 runs from the conserved cysteine through the conserved F or W. Each record gives: J gene, V gene, clone size, CDR3 protein. Clone size is given for some rows only: seen once, a few or many times, or a class if the clone is expanded.

J: TRBJ2-3
V: TRBV29-1
size: few
CDR3: CSVARPLGLAGTADTQYF

J: TRBJ2-1
V: TRBV4-3
size: -
CDR3: CASSQDSGGGNEQFF

J: TRBJ2-1
V: TRBV29-1
size: -
CDR3: CSVEANWNEQFF

J: TRBJ2-1
V: TRBV7-6
size: -
CDR3: CASSSPLGLAGAGEQFF

J: TRBJ1-1
V: TRBV4-2
size: -
CDR3: CASSQLDRVAEAFF

J: TRBJ1-2
V: TRBV7-8
size: -
CDR3: CASSSDRVWDGYTF

J: TRBJ2-3
V: TRBV19
size: -
CDR3: CASSIGGGPTDTQYF

J: TRBJ1-5
V: TRBV5-5
size: once
CDR3: CASSSGTNFNQPQHF

J: TRBJ2-1
V: TRBV11-2
size: -
CDR3: CASSEEGLYRNEQFF

J: TRBJ2-2
V: TRBV29-1
size: -
CDR3: CSVELAPTGELFF

J: TRBJ2-5
V: TRBV28
size: -
CDR3: CASSPLAGANQETQYF

J: TRBJ2-5
V: TRBV6-4
size: few
CDR3: CASSLTSGEQETQYF